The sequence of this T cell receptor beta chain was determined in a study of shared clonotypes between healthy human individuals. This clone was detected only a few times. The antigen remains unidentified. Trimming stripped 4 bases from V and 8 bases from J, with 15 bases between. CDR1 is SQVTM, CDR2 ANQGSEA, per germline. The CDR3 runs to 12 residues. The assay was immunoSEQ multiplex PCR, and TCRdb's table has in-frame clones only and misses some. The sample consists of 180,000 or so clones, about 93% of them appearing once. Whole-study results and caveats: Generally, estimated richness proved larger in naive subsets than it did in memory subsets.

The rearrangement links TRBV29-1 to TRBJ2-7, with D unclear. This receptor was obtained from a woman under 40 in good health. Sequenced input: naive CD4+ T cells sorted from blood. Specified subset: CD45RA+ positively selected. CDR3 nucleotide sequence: TGCAGCGTTGCAGACGGTCGTTACCAGCAGTACTTC. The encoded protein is CSVADGRYQQYF.